These 12 T cell receptor beta chains share one sample of origin, sequenced in a study of shared T cell receptors in the human thymus. Method: immunoSEQ multiplex PCR; TCRdb's copy keeps in-frame clones and lacks some. The table has about 540,000 clones, 75% to 80% seen once. This sample also belongs to another study, concerning human thymus T cells.

Sequenced input: thymocytes. Receptor source: a boy in the first two years of life with a congenital heart defect.

The chain uses TRBV19 and TRBJ2-1, with 10 bases that match TRBD2. The CDR3 consists of 18 residues. V was pared by 1 base and J by 0 bases, with 6 bases of the junction left unmatched. CDR1 and CDR2 (germline): LNHDA, SQIVND (reference sequence). The CDR3 spells CASSIGAASGSSYNEQFF. The CDR3 coding sequence is TGTGCCAGTAGTATAGGCGCGGCTAGCGGGAGCTCCTACAATGAGCAGTTCTTC.

This clone is a singleton in its sample. The chain is built from TRBV7-8 and TRBJ2-1; weak D call: TRBD1 (5 bases). This CDR3 has 11 residues. V lost 1 base, J lost 15 bases, and 10 bases lay in between. From germline, CDR1 is SGHVS and CDR2 FQNEAQ. The CDR3 coding sequence is TGTGCCAGCAGCTTAGGGGGCTTAGGGTTCTTC. Translation gives CASSLGGLGFF. Drawing the rest from reference TRBV7-8 and TRBJ2-1, the complete variable domain is GAGVSQSPRYKVAKRGQDVALRCDPISGHVSLFWYQQALGQGPEFLTYFQNEAQLDKSGLPSDRFFAERPEGSVSTLKIQRTQQEDSAVYLCASSLGGLGFFGPGTRLTVL.

CDR3 bases: TGTGCCAGCAGTGACCCAGACAGGGAGGATGAAAAACTGTTTTTT. Its translation: CASSDPDREDEKLFF. This rearrangement joins TRBV6-1 to TRBJ1-4; 7 bases match TRBD1. CDR1 and CDR2 (germline): MNHNS, SASEGT. V dropped 3 bases and J dropped 6; count of bases not matched to a gene: 7. This CDR3 spans 15 amino acids.

The chain is built from TRBV27 and TRBJ2-3, with 14 bases aligning to TRBD2. Trimming took 2 bases from V and 3 from J; bases not matched to a gene: 10. Germline assignment: CDR1 MNHEY and CDR2 SMNVEV (reference sequence). The CDR3 consists of 19 residues. As DNA, the CDR3 is TGTGCCAGCAGTTTAATGGCCGGACTAGCGGGAGGAGGGACAGATACGCAGTATTTT. Translating gives CASSLMAGLAGGGTDTQYF.

This clone has just one count. The chain couples TRBV4-2 to TRBJ1-5; D is perhaps TRBD1 (5 bases). Germline assignment: CDR1 LGHNA and CDR2 YNFKEQ. The CDR3 covers 15 residues. V lost 0 bases to trimming and J lost 7 bases, with 13 bases between them. CDR3 DNA: TGTGCCAGCAGCCAAGATCGGCCAGGGAGGCAGCCCCAGCATTTT. Its translation: CASSQDRPGRQPQHF.

The J gene is TRBJ2-1, the V gene TRBV4-3; TRBD2 might be the D (5 bases). Trimming shortened V by 1 base and J by 6 bases, and 10 bases separated the two germline ends. Germline V gives CDR1 LGHNA, CDR2 YSLEER. The CDR3 loop spans 14 amino acids. CDR3 amino acids: CASSQAGSVNEQFF. Written as DNA, the CDR3 is TGCGCCAGCAGCCAAGCAGGTAGCGTCAATGAGCAGTTCTTC.

The chain joins TRBV6-8 to TRBJ2-1; the match to TRBD2 covers 11 bases. The CDR3 spans 13 residues. Germline lookup yields CDR1 MNHGY and CDR2 SAAAGT. With V trimmed by 6 bases and J by 8 bases, 3 bases remained unmatched. CDR3 bases: TGTGCCAGCAGCCCGGGACTAGCGGATGAGCAGTTCTTC. It specifies CASSPGLADEQFF.

The CDR3 loop is CASSFSGREPYEQYF. The CDR3 DNA reads as TGCGCCAGCAGCTTTAGCGGGAGAGAGCCCTACGAGCAGTACTTC. This chain uses TRBV5-1 with TRBJ2-7, with 9 bases lining up with TRBD2. The J segment lost 2 bases and the V segment lost 2 bases, leaving 5 bases of the junction unmatched. Germline V gene lookup returns CDR1 SGHRS and CDR2 YFSETQ. The CDR3 has 15 residues.

This clone was seen only a few times. The chain uses TRBV7-6 and TRBJ2-4, with D possibly matching TRBD2 (5 bases). CDR1 is SGHVS and CDR2 is FNYEAQ in the germline V gene. Trimming shortened V by 4 bases and J by 0 bases, and 10 bases separated the two germline ends. There are 15 residues in the CDR3. CDR3 residues: CASSSDYGAKNIQYF. The DNA for the CDR3 is TGTGCCAGCAGCTCCGACTATGGAGCCAAAAACATTCAGTACTTC.

The gene calls are TRBV7-9 and TRBJ2-7, with a possible D match to TRBD2 (5 bases). CDR3 length: 13 residues. Germline loops: CDR1 SEHNR, CDR2 FQNEAQ (reference sequence). The V and J ends lost 5 bases and 1 base respectively, with 9 bases between them. The CDR3 coding sequence is TGTGCCAGCAGCGGAGGACCTTCCTACGAGCAGTACTTC. Protein: CASSGGPSYEQYF.

CDR3: CASPGTGTYNEQFF. The CDR3 bases are TGTGCCAGCCCCGGGACAGGGACTTACAATGAGCAGTTCTTC. The chain employs TRBV19 and TRBJ2-1; 9 bases agree with TRBD1. The CDR3 spans 14 residues. The V and J ends lost 9 bases and 4 bases, in that order; junction bases with no gene match: 7. The germline CDR1 and CDR2 sequences are LNHDA and SQIVND (reference sequence).

This clone was seen a handful of times. The chain uses TRBV7-8 and TRBJ1-6; 7 bases are shared with TRBD1. The CDR3 length is 15 residues. The V gene's germline CDR1 is SGHVS and CDR2 FQNEAQ. The V gene end was trimmed by 5 bases and the J gene end by 8 bases; junction bases not matched to a gene: 9. CDR3 loop: CASSPWDSYHSPLHF. In DNA form, the CDR3 reads TGTGCCAGCAGCCCTTGGGACAGTTACCATTCACCCCTCCACTTT.